The 20 T cell receptor beta chains listed next were all sequenced from one sample in a study of HIV-infected patients and healthy controls. About 500 ng RNA was reverse transcribed with alpha and beta constant-region primers. Separate chain-specific third strand synthesis with multiplexing indices produced the alpha and beta libraries. TCRdb called the 5' RACE reads again in MiXCR, with one record for every CDR3 protein. The sample lists about 6,500 distinct CDR3 sequences, less than 9% occurring once. Roughly three months, about 14 weeks, into antiretroviral therapy, follow-up blood was collected. Whole blood was used without fractionation, so all unsorted peripheral T cells were included. Sequencing used blood, obtained during antiretroviral therapy. All receptors derive from an adult with HIV infection.

There are many counts of this clonotype. The V and J genes are TRBV6-2 or TRBV6-3 and TRBJ2-7; 7 bases fit TRBD2. CDR3 size: 12 residues. Losses at the gene ends were 8 bases for V and 9 bases for J; bases not matched to a gene: 10. Germline CDR1 MNHEY, CDR2 SVGEGT. The CDR3 loop reads CASLREGGRQYF. CDR3 bases: TGTGCCAGCCTCCGCGAGGGAGGGCGGCAGTACTTC.

This clonotype ranks as medium-sized (0.01 to 0.1%). J is TRBJ1-6 and V is TRBV10-3; D remains unclear. Between the trimmed V and J ends, which lost 3 bases and 7 bases, there was a span of 4 bases. This CDR3 region has 12 residues. Germline V lookup: CDR1 ENHRY, CDR2 SYGVKD. CDR3 bases: TGTGCCATCAGTGACAGCAATTCACCCCTCCACTTT. Translated, it gives CAISDSNSPLHF.

This clonotype counts as medium-sized. The rearrangement joins TRBV5-4 to TRBJ2-2; D possibly matches TRBD1 or TRBD2 (5 bases each). The CDR3 covers 16 residues. CDR1 and CDR2 (germline): SGHNT, YYREEE (reference sequence). Trimming shortened V by 3 bases and J by 5 bases, and 17 bases separated the two germline ends. CDR3 in DNA: TGTGCCAGCAGCTCCAGTGGGGGATATGGGACCGGGGAGCTGTTTTTT. Amino acid sequence: CASSSSGGYGTGELFF. Variable domain in full (rest from reference TRBV5-4 and TRBJ2-2): ETGVTQSPTHLIKTRGQQVTLRCSSQSGHNTVSWYQQALGQGPQFIFQYYREEENGRGNFPPRFSGLQFPNYSSELNVNALELDDSALYLCASSSSGGYGTGELFFGEGSRLTVL.

This clonotype ranks as medium-sized. This chain uses TRBV5-1 with TRBJ2-7, with D maybe TRBD2 (6 bases). CDR3 length equals 14 residues. Germline CDR1 and CDR2: SGHRS and YFSETQ. V lost 1 base and J 1 base, leaving 9 bases between the germline ends. The CDR3 DNA is TGCGCCAGCAGCTTGTATAGCGGATCCTACGAGCAGTACTTC. Translation: CASSLYSGSYEQYF.

This clonotype has just a few counts. This chain joins TRBV10-3 and TRBJ1-1, with D perhaps TRBD1 (6 bases). The CDR3 extends over 16 amino acids. Germline assignment: CDR1 ENHRY and CDR2 SYGVKD. The V end lost 0 bases, the J end lost 5 bases, and 16 bases lay between the germline ends. The CDR3 DNA reads TGTGCCATCAGTGAGTCGGGGGCAGGGGCTTTAACTGAAGCTTTCTTT. Protein sequence: CAISESGAGALTEAFF.

Within the sample, this clonotype is medium-sized. The rearrangement joins TRBV19 to TRBJ2-7; TRBD1 agrees at 11 bases. The CDR3 consists of 14 residues. Looked up from germline, CDR1 is LNHDA and CDR2 is SQIVND (reference sequence). J gave up 2 bases and V 10 bases, and 7 bases lay outside the gene matches. The CDR3 region has the DNA TGTGCCACCGCGCCGGACAGGGGGCCCTACGAGCAGTACTTC. Encoded protein: CATAPDRGPYEQYF.

This clonotype was seen repeatedly, ten times or more. The genes are TRBV15 and TRBJ2-3, with D maybe TRBD1 (5 bases). Germline CDR1 reads LNHNV; CDR2 reads YYDKDF (reference sequence). V was trimmed by 1 base and J by 0 bases, leaving 8 bases between them. The CDR3 contains 15 residues. The CDR3 bases are TGTGCCACCAGCAGAGTGGACACTAGCACAGATACGCAGTATTTT. Residues: CATSRVDTSTDTQYF.

By frequency in the sample, this clonotype is medium-sized (0.01 to 0.1%). The V call is TRBV3-1, the J call TRBJ2-6; D gene ambiguous. V lost 1 base and J lost 0, with 16 bases in between. CDR3 length equals 19 residues. Germline CDR1 is LGHDT and CDR2 is YNNKEL (reference sequence). The CDR3 nucleotides are TGTGCCAGCAGCCAAGCTACACCAGTTACGTACTCTGGGGCCAACGTCCTGACTTTC. This codes for CASSQATPVTYSGANVLTF.

This clonotype has only a few counts. This chain's CDR3 is CASTTSLEQFF. The DNA for the CDR3 is TGTGCCAGCACAACGTCCCTGGAGCAGTTCTTC. The chain recombines TRBV12-3 or TRBV12-4 with TRBJ2-1; D is ambiguous. The V end was cut by 7 bases, the J end by 10 bases, with 11 bases between. The CDR3 has 11 amino acids.

By proportion, this clonotype is medium-sized. V and J are TRBV29-1 and TRBJ2-7; D possibly uses TRBD1 or TRBD2 (5 bases each). Trimming removed 5 bases at V and 3 bases at J, with 17 bases between. The length of the CDR3 is 14 residues. CDR1 is SQVTM, CDR2 ANQGSEA, per germline. The CDR3 sequence is CSVSRDPFLYEQYF. The CDR3 DNA follows: TGCAGCGTTTCCCGGGACCCCTTCCTCTACGAGCAGTACTTC.

This clonotype was counted many times. V is TRBV14 and J is TRBJ1-1, with no clear D. The V gene lost 2 bases and the J gene lost 6 bases, with 10 bases spanning the gap. Germline CDR1 and CDR2: SGHDN and FVKESK. This CDR3 has 13 residues. The chain's CDR3 is CASSQFTDSEAFF. The CDR3 coding sequence is TGTGCCAGCAGCCAATTTACAGACTCTGAAGCTTTCTTT. Drawing the rest from reference TRBV14 and TRBJ1-1, the complete variable domain is EAGVTQFPSHSVIEKGQTVTLRCDPISGHDNLYWYRRVMGKEIKFLLHFVKESKQDESGMPNNRFLAERTGGTYSTLKVQPAELEDSGVYFCASSQFTDSEAFFGQGTRLTVV.

Relative to its sample, this clonotype is medium-sized. The chain couples TRBV5-4 to TRBJ2-2, with D perhaps matching TRBD1 (7 bases). V was clipped by 1 base and J by 1 base, with 11 bases between them. The V gene's germline CDR1 is SGHNT and CDR2 YYREEE (reference sequence). The CDR3 covers 16 residues. The CDR3 protein is CASSLYQGGNTGELFF. DNA of the CDR3: TGTGCCAGCAGCTTGTACCAGGGGGGGAACACCGGGGAGCTGTTTTTT.

By sample fraction, this clonotype is medium-sized (0.01 to 0.1%). The chain couples TRBV27 to TRBJ1-2; D unclear. The CDR3 spans 12 residues. V gave up 5 bases and J gave up 3 bases, with 7 bases separating them. Looked up from germline, CDR1 is MNHEY and CDR2 is SMNVEV (reference sequence). The CDR3 DNA reads TGTGCCAGCAGTCTTAGGGACTATGGCTACACCTTC. Translation: CASSLRDYGYTF.

The chain carries TRBV30 and TRBJ1-2; D gene unclear. V was clipped by 2 bases and J by 8 bases, with 9 bases between them. This CDR3 is 11 amino acids long. Germline V gene data show CDR1 as GTSNPN and CDR2 as SVGIG (reference sequence). CDR3 nucleotide sequence: TGTGCCTGGAGTTCGGAGGGCGGCTACACCTTC. It encodes CAWSSEGGYTF. Based on the CDR3 plus reference TRBV30 and TRBJ1-2, the full variable domain is SQTIHQWPATLVQPVGSPLSLECTVEGTSNPNLYWYRQAAGRGLQLLFYSVGIGQISSEVPQNLSASRPQDRQFILSSKKLLLSDSGFYLCAWSSEGGYTFGSGTRLTVV.

This clonotype qualifies as medium-sized. V usage is TRBV28 and J usage is TRBJ1-4; TRBD1 agrees at 8 bases. J was trimmed by 7 bases and V by 3 bases; bases with no gene match: 4. Germline CDR1 is MDHEN and CDR2 is SYDVKM. The CDR3 covers 14 residues. The CDR3 DNA reads TGTGCCAGCAGTTTTCGGCAGGGGGCTGAAAAACTGTTTTTT. Translation gives CASSFRQGAEKLFF. The variable domain in full, with the rest retrieved from reference TRBV28 and TRBJ1-4, is DVKVTQSSRYLVKRTGEKVFLECVQDMDHENMFWYRQDPGLGLRLIYFSYDVKMKEKGDIPEGYSVSREKKERFSLILESASTNQTSMYLCASSFRQGAEKLFFGSGTQLSVL.

By sample share, this clonotype is medium-sized (0.01 to 0.1%). The chain joins TRBV5-5 to TRBJ2-2, with D possibly TRBD1 on 5 matching bases. V lost 1 base to trimming and J lost 1 base, with 14 bases between them. The germline V gene encodes CDR1 SGHKS and CDR2 YYEKEE (reference sequence). The CDR3 runs 17 residues. The CDR3 protein is CASSLWFGAQNTGELFF. The CDR3 bases are TGTGCCAGCAGCTTGTGGTTTGGGGCTCAGAACACCGGGGAGCTGTTTTTT.

This clonotype is termed medium-sized (0.01 to 0.1%). The chain joins TRBV6-1 to TRBJ1-1; D not certain. CDR1 is MNHNS and CDR2 is SASEGT in the germline V gene. This CDR3 has 11 amino acids. V was shortened by 3 bases and J by 11 bases, with 10 bases between the two germline ends. The CDR3 sequence is CASSDWVEAFF. CDR3 nucleotide sequence: TGTGCCAGCAGTGACTGGGTAGAGGCTTTCTTT.

By frequency in the sample, this clonotype is medium-sized. The chain joins TRBV7-9 to TRBJ1-1; weak D call: TRBD1 (5 bases). Deletions cut 1 base from V and 5 bases from J, with 17 bases between. CDR3 length: 16 residues. Germline CDR1 SEHNR, CDR2 FQNEAQ (reference sequence). The CDR3 spells CASSLGGPGARTEAFF. The CDR3 region has the DNA TGTGCCAGCAGCTTAGGCGGTCCCGGGGCGCGGACTGAAGCTTTCTTT.

There are many counts of this clonotype. This chain joins TRBV14 and TRBJ2-1, with TRBD2 matching over 13 bases. Per the germline V gene, CDR1 is SGHDN and CDR2 is FVKESK. The trim removed 1 base at V and 7 bases at J, leaving 4 bases unmatched. The CDR3 totals 16 residues. The CDR3 loop reads CASSQGMTSGRNEQFF. The CDR3, as DNA: TGTGCCAGCAGCCAAGGGATGACTAGCGGGAGGAATGAGCAGTTCTTC.

This sequence joins TRBV28 and TRBJ2-3; D is possibly TRBD1 (6 bases). CDR1 is MDHEN and CDR2 is SYDVKM in the germline V gene. This CDR3 contains 13 residues. Trimming took 6 bases from V and 4 from J, leaving 11 bases between them. This chain's CDR3 is CASSPGAPDTQYF. DNA for the CDR3: TGTGCCAGCAGCCCAGGGGCCCCAGATACGCAGTATTTT.